Below, one T cell receptor (beta chain) is given with its context. What it binds is not known. A read error may be the cause here, since a much bigger clone is one base away. The germline CDR1 and CDR2 sequences are MNHEY and SVGAGI. The CDR3 extends over 14 amino acids. This sample is part of a study of T cells in Graves' hyperthyroidism and ophthalmopathy. Study-wide results and limits: Before onset, by a median of approximately 5.9 months, the model predicted ophthalmopathy.

Uncontrolled infection, other autoimmune disease, pregnancy or lactation barred patients from enrollment. In making diagnoses, clinical symptoms, serum thyroxine and TRAb, thyroid ultrasound and orbital computed tomography were all used. TCR beta CDR3 regions were amplified from RNA transcripts. Researchers ran a first-round RT-PCR on the TCR CDR3 using the HTBI primer set. TCRdb reanalysed the multiplex PCR reads using MiXCR and keeps one entry per CDR3 protein. The sample contains roughly 500,000 distinct CDR3 sequences, around 43% of which appear only once. Sequencing was carried out using peripheral blood or thyroid tissue (not recorded which). The receptor comes from an adult woman with Graves' disease, either hyperthyroidism or ophthalmopathy (not recorded which). This chain connects TRBV6-5 to TRBJ1-1; D is ambiguous. The CDR3: CARSYLLGLGEAFF. In DNA form, the CDR3 reads TGTGCCAGAAGTTATTTATTAGGGTTGGGTGAAGCTTTCTTT.